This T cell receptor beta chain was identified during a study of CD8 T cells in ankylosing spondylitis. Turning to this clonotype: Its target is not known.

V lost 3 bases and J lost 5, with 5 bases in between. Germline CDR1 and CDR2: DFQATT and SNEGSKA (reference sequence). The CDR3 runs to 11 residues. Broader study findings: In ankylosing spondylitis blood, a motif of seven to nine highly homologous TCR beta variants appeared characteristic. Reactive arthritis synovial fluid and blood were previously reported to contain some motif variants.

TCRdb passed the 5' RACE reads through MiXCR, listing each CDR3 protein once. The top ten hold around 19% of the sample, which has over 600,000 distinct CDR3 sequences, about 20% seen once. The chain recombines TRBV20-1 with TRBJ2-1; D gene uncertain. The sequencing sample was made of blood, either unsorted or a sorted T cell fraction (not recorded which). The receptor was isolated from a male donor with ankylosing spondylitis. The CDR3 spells CSASPNNEQFF. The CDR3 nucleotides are TGCAGTGCTAGCCCTAACAATGAGCAGTTCTTC.